Only a few counts were recorded for the clone carrying this T cell receptor beta chain. Antigen specificity is unknown. One junction end disagrees with the germline gene, perhaps due to a read error. The sample is drawn from a study of read filtering for tumor transcriptome and immune sequencing. Study summary: By R-ISS, stages I, II and III held roughly 8, 15 and 7 patients.

In germline, CDR1 is LGHNA, CDR2 YSLEER. The CDR3 runs 14 residues. The library was built from about 400 ng RNA with molecular barcoded adaptors for alpha/delta and beta/gamma chains. TCRdb re-called the reads with MiXCR, one entry per CDR3 protein. The sample records 100,000 to 150,000 distinct CDR3 sequences, over 10% being singletons. General study results and limits: Single-read clonotypes: about 81.9% of IR-seq clonotypes (roughly 3.5% of reads), about 75% of RNA-seq clonotypes (approximately 45% of reads). Correlation between methods rose after single-read clonotypes were removed.

The chain is built from TRBV4-3 and TRBJ2-7, with 7 bases aligning to TRBD2. This TCR was recovered from a donor at least 40 years old with multiple myeloma. The specimen sequenced was a population of CD138-negative cells sorted from bone marrow. The CDR3 DNA reads TGCGCCAGCAGCCAAGGCGGGAGTTCCTACGGGCAGTACTTC. It translates to CASSQGGSSYGQYF.